The present TCR beta chain was sequenced within a study of T-cell memory formation after mild COVID-19 (dated by TCRdb to 2020 to 2022). For context, the study as a whole: TCR sequence clusters from the two donors were found to be largely donor specific. T-cell clones expanding and contracting after mild COVID-19 in a couple of donors were tracked by longitudinal TCRalpha and TCRbeta repertoire sequencing. Two young, previously healthy adult volunteers made up the cohort, one male and one female.

PBMCs were isolated by Ficoll-Paque density gradient centrifugation. Overall study results and their limits: Only a couple of mild cases were covered in the study, and larger cohorts including severe cases with pre-infection samples were considered necessary. Contracting CD4+ clones were found mainly in CM and EM memory subsets, while CD8+ clones were enriched in EMRA. From day 15 to 85, contracting clones showed balanced CD4/CD8 phenotypes, whereas a second wave of clones that expanded from day 15 to 37 leaned towards CD4+. Some responding clones were detected in pre-infection memory, suggesting pre-existing cross-reactive memory T cells joined the SARS-CoV-2 response. Whether the second-wave clones peaking on day 37 were SARS-CoV-2 specific was not confirmed.

Turning to this clonotype: The target of this receptor is not known. No base qualities exist here, and no much larger clone lies one base off it.

Via the germline V gene, CDR1 is SGHVS and CDR2 FQNEAQ. V lost 4 bases and J lost 6 bases, and the count of bases not matched to a germline gene is 9. From its cysteine to its phenylalanine, the CDR3 spans 16 amino acids. CDR3 DNA only is kept here, 48 bases in frame from base 1. Sequencing was performed on an Illumina NovaSeq 6000. TCRalpha and TCRbeta cDNA libraries were built by 5'RACE with constant-segment primers, adding sample barcodes and unique molecular identifiers. Trizol reagent was used to extract RNA from every sample. The libraries were amplified in two PCR steps, and the second step added a second sample barcode and Illumina TruSeq adapters. Sequencing of libraries was performed on an Illumina NovaSeq with 2 x 150 bp paired-end reads. From the authors' description of their analysis: The reads were demultiplexed and collapsed into UMI-guided consensus sequences using migec v1.2.7. With mixcr v2.1.11, UMI consensuses were aligned to TRA and TRB V and J templates and assembled into clonotypes. A clonotype was counted as expanded or contracted only if both edgeR and NoisET called the change significant, with noise models trained on biological replicates. For edgeR calls, a false discovery rate-adjusted p below 0.01 and a log2 fold-change threshold of 1 were applied. As an exploratory analysis of dynamics, max-normalized trajectories of the 1000 most abundant clonotypes were examined with PCA combined with hierarchical clustering. Each responding clone was given a CD4 or CD8 phenotype based on the CD4+ and CD8+ repertoires, which had been sequenced separately. TCRdb's own reprocessing of the public reads used fastp at Q25 and MiXCR and kept productive beta chains. Entries that share a CDR3 protein sequence are merged under the most common genes and DNA. What appears here as the V and J calls and clone size reflects TCRdb's work, not the paper's. The sample has about 350,000 distinct CDR3 sequences on record, roughly an eighth of them singletons. The ten largest clonotypes hold approximately 22% of the sample.

The sequence was collected from a man aged 18-30 years who had mild COVID-19 (a few samples of this study predate the infection). The sample titles of this study are shuffled in the database, so cell type and time point are left out; the donor was told from shared clones. The sequenced sample consisted of PBMCs or a T cell subset sorted from them (not recorded which). The chain is encoded by TRBV7-8 joined to TRBJ2-2; 9 bases in the middle match TRBD1. The CDR3 protein is CASSYRDRAISGELFF. The nucleotide sequence is given as TGTGCCAGCAGCTACCGGGACAGGGCGATCTCCGGGGAGCTGTTTTTT.